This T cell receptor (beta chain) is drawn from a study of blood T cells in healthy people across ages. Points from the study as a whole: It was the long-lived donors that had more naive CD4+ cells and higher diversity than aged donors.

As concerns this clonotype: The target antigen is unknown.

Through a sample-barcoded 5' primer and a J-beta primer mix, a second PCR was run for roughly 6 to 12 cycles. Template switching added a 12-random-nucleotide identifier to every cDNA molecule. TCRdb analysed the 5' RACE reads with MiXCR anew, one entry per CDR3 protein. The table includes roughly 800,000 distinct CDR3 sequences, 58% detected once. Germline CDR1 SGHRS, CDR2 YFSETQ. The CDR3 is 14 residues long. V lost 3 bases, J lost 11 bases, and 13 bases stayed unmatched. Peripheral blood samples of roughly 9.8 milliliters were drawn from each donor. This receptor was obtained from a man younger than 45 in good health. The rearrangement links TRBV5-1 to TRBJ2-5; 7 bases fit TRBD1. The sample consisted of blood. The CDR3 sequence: CASSSSQGPGEQYF. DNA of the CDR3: TGCGCCAGCAGCTCGTCACAGGGGCCAGGGGAGCAGTACTTC.